This TCR beta chain is from a study of blood T cell repertoires in COVID-19. Authors' analysis steps: From reference gene primer amplification, estimates of nucleated cell counts were derived. Repertoires were generated with immunoSEQ multiplex PCR, while TCRdb's copy carries only in-frame clones and drops some. V, J and clone size were drawn from that table, and D and trimming were deduced from the DNA. Found here are about 300,000 clones, around 89% of them singletons; the top ten hold roughly 5.9%. One Seattle source followed patients from active infection through their disease course. Germline-derived CDR1 and CDR2 are LNHDA and SQIVND (reference sequence). V lost 5 bases, J lost 7 bases, and 7 bases stayed unmatched. The CDR3 is 14 amino acids.

The chain uses TRBV19 and TRBJ2-1; 8 bases fit TRBD2. Sequenced input: peripheral blood. The sequence was obtained from a woman between 50 and 59 years old with COVID-19, enrolled during active disease. As DNA, the CDR3 is TGTGCCAGTAGTCACACTAGCGGAGGGAATGAGCAGTTCTTC. Amino acids: CASSHTSGGNEQFF.